The TCR beta chain described here comes from a study of blood T cell repertoires in COVID-19. This clone was found a few times. The repertoire was sequenced with immunoSEQ multiplex PCR; TCRdb's copy has only in-frame clones and lacks some. There are about 460,000 clones in the sample; 70% to 90% occur only once, and 7% to 10% lies in the top ten. Germline V CDR1 and CDR2: GTSNPN, SVGIG (reference sequence). The ends were cut back, 0 bases at V and 1 base at J, with 10 bases in the middle. The CDR3 covers 15 residues. Sequenced: PBMCs or T cells enriched from blood (not recorded which). This sequence was found in a woman aged 60-75 years who had recovered from COVID-19. The rearrangement uses TRBV30 and TRBJ1-5, with a possible D match to TRBD1 (6 bases). The CDR3 region has the DNA TGTGCCTGGAGTGTACGGACAGCGAGCAATCAGCCCCAGCATTTT. Translation gives CAWSVRTASNQPQHF.